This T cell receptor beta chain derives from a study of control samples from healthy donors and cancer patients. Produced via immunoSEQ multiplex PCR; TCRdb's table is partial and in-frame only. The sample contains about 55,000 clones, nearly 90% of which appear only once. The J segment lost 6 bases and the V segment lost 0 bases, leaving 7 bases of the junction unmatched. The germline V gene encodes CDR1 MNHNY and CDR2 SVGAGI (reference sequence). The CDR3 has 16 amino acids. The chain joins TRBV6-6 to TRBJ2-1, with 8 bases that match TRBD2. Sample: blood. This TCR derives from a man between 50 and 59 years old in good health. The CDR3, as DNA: TGTGCCAGCAGTTACTCAGGAGCGGGAGACTCCAATGAGCAGTTCTTC. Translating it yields CASSYSGAGDSNEQFF.